The clone carrying this T cell receptor beta chain was counted only a few times. The germline V and J ends were trimmed by 4 bases and 5 bases, with 21 bases remaining between them. CDR3 size: 17 residues. Germline CDR1 is SGHNT and CDR2 is YYREEE (reference sequence). This specimen belongs to a study of T-cell reconstitution after alpha-beta-depleted transplantation in children. The authors prepared the TCRbeta library with unique molecular identifiers. TCRdb independently ran MiXCR on the PCR reads; one entry per CDR3 protein. The data show under 450,000 distinct CDR3 sequences, 10% to 15% seen once.

This TCR was recovered from a human donor who donated a stem cell graft to a child with Fanconi anemia. The V gene is TRBV5-4, the J gene TRBJ2-2; D may be TRBD1 (6 bases). The sample in question was PBMCs, obtained from the stem cell graft. CDR3 protein: CASSPGTSRIVTGELFF. The CDR3 DNA reads as TGTGCCAGCAGCCCCGGGACAAGCAGAATTGTGACCGGGGAGCTGTTTTTT.